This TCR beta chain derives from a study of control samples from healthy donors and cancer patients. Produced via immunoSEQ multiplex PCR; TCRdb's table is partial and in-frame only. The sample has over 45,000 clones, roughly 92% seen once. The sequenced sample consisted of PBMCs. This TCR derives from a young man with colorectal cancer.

The CDR3 loop is CANRGLQDSYEQYF. For the CDR3, the DNA is TGTGCCAACCGAGGATTACAGGACTCCTACGAGCAGTACTTC. V is TRBV9 and J is TRBJ2-7, with D perhaps TRBD1 (5 bases). V lost 9 bases and J lost 0, with 16 bases in between. This CDR3 is 14 amino acids long. The V gene's germline CDR1 is SGDLS and CDR2 YYNGEE.